The rows below give T cell receptor beta chains drawn from one sample of a study of blood T cell repertoires in COVID-19. Generated by immunoSEQ multiplex PCR, the TCRdb table keeps only in-frame clones and is missing some. The table has a few hundred thousand clones, around 87% seen once; the top ten hold roughly 2%. The sequenced material came from PBMCs or T cells enriched from blood (not recorded which). These receptors were taken from a man between 35 and 55 years old in a cohort exposed to, infected with or recovered from COVID-19 (not recorded which). Each CDR3 is given with its conserved first and last residue.

>TRBV3-1/TRBV3-2|TRBJ1-3|13
CASSQVFGNTIYF
>TRBV10-1|TRBJ2-3|13
CASSEPGPDTQYF
>TRBV5-4|TRBJ2-5|15
CASSWTSGPQETQYF
>TRBV5-5|TRBJ2-3|15
CASSLQQRFSDTQYF
>TRBV29-1|TRBJ1-1|13
CSVEVNRGAEAFF
>TRBV5-4|TRBJ1-1|13
CASSNIGGAEAFF
>TRBV19|TRBJ2-7|12
CASSTPGGEQYF
>TRBV5-5|TRBJ1-5|15
CASSLVSGADQPQHF
>TRBV6-5|TRBJ2-1|14
CASSYRSSYNEQFF
>TRBV10-3|TRBJ1-3|14
CAISGAYSGNTIYF